Reported below is one TCR beta chain. These data come from a study of blood T cell repertoires in COVID-19. As for the study in general: PBMCs, B-cell-depleted T cells, or T cells provided the cDNA or gDNA that made up the material.

Per germline, CDR1 MNHNS and CDR2 SASEGT. There are 17 residues in the CDR3. With 4 bases removed from V and 1 base from J, the gap between germline ends came to 14 bases. Method: immunoSEQ multiplex PCR; TCRdb's copy keeps in-frame clones and lacks some. There are tens of thousands of clones in the sample; around 93% occur only once, and 2% to 2.5% lies in the top ten. The sample comprised peripheral blood. The receptor was derived from a human donor with active COVID-19. The donor label of this sample is uncertain. The gene calls are TRBV6-1 and TRBJ2-6; D is possibly TRBD1 (5 bases). The DNA of the CDR3 is TGTGCCAGCAGTGGCCGGACACCGGTGTCTGGGGCCAACGTCCTGACTTTC. It translates to CASSGRTPVSGANVLTF.